This T cell receptor beta chain was found in a study of low-dose radiotherapy and immunotherapy resistance in tumors. Both TCRalpha and TCRbeta chains were reverse transcribed with V-gene-specific primers. Amplification of TCRs used a constant-region primer and V-primer adapter for approximately 18 PCR cycles. MiXCR, applied by TCRdb to the reads, yields one record per CDR3 protein. Of some 15,000 distinct CDR3 sequences in the sample, 49% were seen once. CDR1 and CDR2 from the germline V gene are MDHEN and SYDVKM. The CDR3 runs to 16 residues. J gave up 6 bases and V 4 bases, and 11 bases lay outside the gene matches.

V and J are TRBV28 and TRBJ2-1; 8 nucleotides align to TRBD1. This clonotype originated in a human donor with advanced metastatic prostate, ovarian, gallbladder or colorectal cancer (not recorded which). This table probably holds off-target reads from a library built for another chain. The CDR3 DNA is TGTGCCAGCAGTTCCGACCTCCAGGGGGCAGGCAATGAGCAGTTCTTC. As protein: CASSSDLQGAGNEQFF.